This TCR beta chain was sequenced during a study of PD-1 blockade in classical Hodgkin lymphoma. Time point noted: cycle 4 day 1 (C4D1), after less than 7 weeks of nivolumab. Exposure to brentuximab vedotin varied, and each patient had relapsed following autologous stem cell transplantation. Findings of the study overall: Diminished baseline TCR diversity has been reported in newly diagnosed patients relative to healthy donors.

Per the germline V gene, CDR1 is DFQATT and CDR2 is SNEGSKA (reference sequence). The length of the CDR3 is 11 residues. V lost 5 bases and J lost 10, with 12 bases in between. To note about this clone: Its antigen remains unidentified.

TCRdb's copy holds only in-frame clones and misses some; the assay was immunoSEQ multiplex PCR. The data show more than 4,000 clones, with 67% seen just once and around 30% held by the top ten. This sequence was found in a human donor with classical Hodgkin lymphoma. The material sequenced was peripheral blood mononuclear cells (PBMCs), taken before the fourth cycle of nivolumab. The chain uses TRBV20-1 and TRBJ2-1, with D maybe TRBD1 (6 bases). CDR3 in amino acids: CSAPKGQEQFF. The CDR3 DNA sequence: TGCAGTGCTCCGAAAGGACAGGAGCAGTTCTTC.